This is a list of T cell receptor beta chains from one sample in a study of T-cell memory formation after mild COVID-19. A single record per CDR3 protein comes from TCRdb applying MiXCR to the 5' RACE reads. The data contain roughly 400,000 distinct CDR3 sequences, approximately 15% of them singletons. The specimen was PBMCs or a T cell subset sorted from them (not recorded which). The receptors were sampled from a man between 18 and 35 years old who had mild COVID-19 (a few samples of this study predate the infection). Cell type and time point are not known. The CDR3 runs from the conserved cysteine through the conserved F or W. The order of the fields is J gene, V gene, clone size, D gene, CDR3 DNA, CDR3 protein. A D gene is named only where the DNA matches it firmly. Expanded clones are given a class, and other clones once, few, many or no size at all.

j_call: TRBJ1-2
v_call: TRBV6-6
clone_size: few
d_call: .
cdr3_nt: TGTGCCAGCAGTTACGGGGGCCGGGACACGCATGGCTACACCTTC
cdr3_aa: CASSYGGRDTHGYTF

j_call: TRBJ2-5
v_call: TRBV20-1
clone_size: few
d_call: TRBD2
cdr3_nt: TGCAGTGCTACGGTCCCACTAGCGGGGGTGGGAGAGACCCAGTACTTC
cdr3_aa: CSATVPLAGVGETQYF

j_call: TRBJ2-2
v_call: TRBV20-1
clone_size: .
d_call: .
cdr3_nt: TGCAGTGCCAGACACGGATACACCGGGGAGCTGTTTTTT
cdr3_aa: CSARHGYTGELFF

j_call: TRBJ2-1
v_call: TRBV29-1
clone_size: few
d_call: TRBD1
cdr3_nt: TGCAGCGTTGAAGAACGTGGGACAGGGACAAATGAGCAGTTCTTC
cdr3_aa: CSVEERGTGTNEQFF

j_call: TRBJ2-1
v_call: TRBV7-6
clone_size: .
d_call: TRBD2
cdr3_nt: TGTGCCAGCAGCCCCCTGGGGACTAGCGGGGCAGATGAGCAGTTCTTC
cdr3_aa: CASSPLGTSGADEQFF

j_call: TRBJ2-7
v_call: TRBV4-2
clone_size: few
d_call: .
cdr3_nt: TGTGCCAGCAGCCAAGAATCCTCCTACGAGCAGTACTTC
cdr3_aa: CASSQESSYEQYF

j_call: TRBJ1-1
v_call: TRBV12-3/TRBV12-4
clone_size: few
d_call: TRBD1
cdr3_nt: TGTGCCAGCAGAGGGACAGGGCAGAACACTGAAGCTTTCTTT
cdr3_aa: CASRGTGQNTEAFF

j_call: TRBJ1-2
v_call: TRBV2
clone_size: many
d_call: .
cdr3_nt: TGTGCCAGCAGTGAAAATAACTATGGCTACACCTTC
cdr3_aa: CASSENNYGYTF

j_call: TRBJ2-2
v_call: TRBV12-5
clone_size: many
d_call: .
cdr3_nt: TGTGCTAGTGGACGCGACACCGGGGAGCTGTTTTTT
cdr3_aa: CASGRDTGELFF

j_call: TRBJ2-3
v_call: TRBV6-2/TRBV6-3
clone_size: .
d_call: .
cdr3_nt: TGTGCCAGCAGGCGGACAGGCACAGATACGCAGTATTTT
cdr3_aa: CASRRTGTDTQYF

j_call: TRBJ2-5
v_call: TRBV5-1
clone_size: few
d_call: TRBD1
cdr3_nt: TGCGCCAGCAACCAGGGGGAATGGGAGACCCAGTACTTC
cdr3_aa: CASNQGEWETQYF

j_call: TRBJ2-5
v_call: TRBV5-1
clone_size: many
d_call: .
cdr3_nt: TGCGCCAGCACCTTGACGGGAAAACGGTACCAAGAGACCCAGTACTTC
cdr3_aa: CASTLTGKRYQETQYF

j_call: TRBJ2-3
v_call: TRBV28
clone_size: .
d_call: .
cdr3_nt: TGTGCCAGCAGTTTAGGGGGAAAGTATACGCAGTATTTT
cdr3_aa: CASSLGGKYTQYF

j_call: TRBJ2-3
v_call: TRBV20-1
clone_size: few
d_call: .
cdr3_nt: TGCAGTGCTAGAGACCATTTGGGGGGGCGCGGAGATACGCAGTATTTT
cdr3_aa: CSARDHLGGRGDTQYF

j_call: TRBJ1-5
v_call: TRBV6-2/TRBV6-3
clone_size: few
d_call: TRBD1
cdr3_nt: TGTGCCAGCAGTGAAACAGGGGAGGGAATTCAGCCCCAGCATTTT
cdr3_aa: CASSETGEGIQPQHF

j_call: TRBJ1-2
v_call: TRBV6-5
clone_size: many
d_call: .
cdr3_nt: TGTGCCAGCAGTTACTCAGGGGCTGAAGGGGCCAACTATGGCTACACCTTC
cdr3_aa: CASSYSGAEGANYGYTF

j_call: TRBJ2-7
v_call: TRBV12-3/TRBV12-4
clone_size: few
d_call: TRBD1
cdr3_nt: TGTGCCAGCAGTTCGGGACAGGGGGCGGCCGAGCAGTACTTC
cdr3_aa: CASSSGQGAAEQYF

j_call: TRBJ2-1
v_call: TRBV7-9
clone_size: .
d_call: .
cdr3_nt: TGTGCCAGCAGCCTAATAGCCAATGAGCAGTTCTTC
cdr3_aa: CASSLIANEQFF

j_call: TRBJ2-3
v_call: TRBV2
clone_size: .
d_call: TRBD2
cdr3_nt: TGTGCCAGCAGTCGACTAGCGGGGGGACCTTCAGATACGCAGTATTTT
cdr3_aa: CASSRLAGGPSDTQYF

j_call: TRBJ2-1
v_call: TRBV5-1
clone_size: .
d_call: .
cdr3_nt: TGCGCCAGCAGCTTAGTGCCTAACCACAATGAGCAGTTCTTC
cdr3_aa: CASSLVPNHNEQFF

j_call: TRBJ1-5
v_call: TRBV6-1
clone_size: few
d_call: .
cdr3_nt: TGTGCCAGCTCGACAGATCGCAGCAATCAGCCCCAGCATTTT
cdr3_aa: CASSTDRSNQPQHF

j_call: TRBJ1-1
v_call: TRBV20-1
clone_size: many
d_call: .
cdr3_nt: TGCAGTGCGCGAATGGGGCACAGGGACACTGAAGCTTTCTTT
cdr3_aa: CSARMGHRDTEAFF